This T cell receptor beta chain was recorded in a study of CD8+CD57+ T cells in acquired aplastic anemia. There are a few counts of this clonotype. Its antigen is not identified. All patients picked for sequencing had shown, by flow cytometry, an expansion of CD8+CD57+ cells. Study observations and caveats: For CD8+ Simpson's diversity, patients and controls showed no significant difference.

Profiling that covered TCR beta VDJ and CDR3 relied on genomic DNA as its template. TCRdb processed the reads anew with MiXCR; each CDR3 protein has one entry. The sample contains about 160,000 distinct CDR3 sequences, about two thirds of which appear only once. Trimming took 2 bases from V and 3 from J, leaving 18 bases between them. The CDR3 loop spans 16 amino acids. CDR1 and CDR2 (germline): SGHKS, YYEKEE (reference sequence). This receptor was obtained from a human donor with aplastic anemia. This sequence joins TRBV5-5 and TRBJ2-7; D is unresolved. The specimen was sorted CD4+, CD8+, or CD8+CD57+ T cells (not recorded which) from PBMCs. The CDR3 DNA is TGTGCCAGCAGCTTAGCGCCCTGGGGAACTCTCTACGAGCAGTACTTC. Protein: CASSLAPWGTLYEQYF. The variable domain in full, completed from reference TRBV5-5 and TRBJ2-7, reads DAGVTQSPTHLIKTRGQQVTLRCSPISGHKSVSWYQQVLGQGPQFIFQYYEKEERGRGNFPDRFSARQFPNYSSELNVNALLLGDSALYLCASSLAPWGTLYEQYFGPGTRLTVT.